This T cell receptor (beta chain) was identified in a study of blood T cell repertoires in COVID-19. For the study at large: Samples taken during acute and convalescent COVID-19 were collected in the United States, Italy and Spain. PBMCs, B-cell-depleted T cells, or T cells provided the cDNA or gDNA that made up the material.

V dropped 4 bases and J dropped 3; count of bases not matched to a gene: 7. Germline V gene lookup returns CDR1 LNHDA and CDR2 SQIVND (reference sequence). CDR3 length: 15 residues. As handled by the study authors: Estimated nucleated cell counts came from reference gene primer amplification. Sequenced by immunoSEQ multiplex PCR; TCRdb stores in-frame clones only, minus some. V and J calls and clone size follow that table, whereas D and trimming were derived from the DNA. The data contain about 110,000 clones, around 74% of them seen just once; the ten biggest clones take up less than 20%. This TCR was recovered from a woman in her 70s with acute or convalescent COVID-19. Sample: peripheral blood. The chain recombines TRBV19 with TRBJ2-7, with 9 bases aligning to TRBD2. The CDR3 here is CASSTGGRGYYEQYF. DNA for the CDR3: TGTGCCAGTAGTACCGGCGGGAGGGGTTACTACGAGCAGTACTTC.